These 6 T cell receptor beta chains share one sample of origin, sequenced in a study of blood T cell repertoires in COVID-19. Some clones are missing from TCRdb's copy, which holds only in-frame ones; the method was immunoSEQ multiplex PCR. The data contain tens of thousands of clones, 70% to 90% of them singletons. Sample: peripheral blood. These receptors originate from a woman older than 75 with active or convalescent COVID-19.

The chain couples TRBV5-1 to TRBJ1-3; the match to TRBD1 covers 7 bases. After removal of 4 bases from V and 8 bases from J, the junction contained 9 bases not matched to a gene. The germline V gene has CDR1 SGHRS and CDR2 YFSETQ. This CDR3 has 14 residues. The CDR3 DNA reads as TGCGCCAGCAGCGTAACAGGGGTTATCGACACCATATATTTT. Amino acids: CASSVTGVIDTIYF.

V and J are TRBV29-1 and TRBJ1-5, with 7 bases aligning to TRBD1. Per the germline V gene, CDR1 is SQVTM and CDR2 is ANQGSEA. Unmatched junction bases numbered 6, after V lost 5 bases and J lost 2 bases. The CDR3 has 14 amino acids. The CDR3 nucleotides read TGCAGCGTTACAACAGGGGCGGGCAATCAGCCCCAGCATTTT. Its translation is CSVTTGAGNQPQHF.

The chain joins TRBV5-8 to TRBJ1-5; D is perhaps TRBD1 (5 bases). CDR3 length: 13 residues. Germline CDR1 SGHTS, CDR2 YDEGEE. The germline V and J ends were trimmed by 6 bases and 4 bases, with 11 bases remaining between them. The CDR3 coding sequence is TGTGCCAGCAACAGACAGACAAATCAGCCCCAGCATTTT. Translating it yields CASNRQTNQPQHF.

The chain has TRBV3-1 (or the pseudogene TRBV3-2) and TRBJ1-2, with D maybe TRBD1 (5 bases). The V end lost 5 bases, the J end lost 0 bases, and 13 bases lay between the germline ends. The CDR3 loop spans 15 amino acids. The germline V gene encodes CDR1 LGHDT and CDR2 YNNKEL (reference sequence). The CDR3 nucleotides are TGTGCCAGCAGCTTTGGACACCTTGCTAACTATGGCTACACCTTC. It is translated as CASSFGHLANYGYTF.

The chain joins TRBV7-9 to TRBJ2-3, with 8 bases fitting TRBD1. Germline V gene lookup returns CDR1 SEHNR and CDR2 FQNEAQ (reference sequence). The CDR3 has 17 residues. V shed 1 base, J shed 0 bases, and the junction held 6 bases outside the gene matches. The CDR3 DNA sequence: TGTGCCAGCAGCTTAGGCCGGACAGGGTCTAGCACAGATACGCAGTATTTT. It specifies CASSLGRTGSSTDTQYF. The full variable domain, its missing parts supplied by reference TRBV7-9 and TRBJ2-3, is DTGVSQNPRHKITKRGQNVTFRCDPISEHNRLYWYRQTLGQGPEFLTYFQNEAQLEKSRLLSDRFSAERPKGSFSTLEIQRTEQGDSAMYLCASSLGRTGSSTDTQYFGPGTRLTVL.

The table lists this clone with a count of one. V usage is TRBV10-3 and J usage is TRBJ2-2, with TRBD2 identical over 13 bases. Per the germline V gene, CDR1 is ENHRY and CDR2 is SYGVKD. The CDR3 loop spans 20 amino acids. Trimming took 6 bases from V and 1 from J; bases not matched to a gene: 14. CDR3 sequence (DNA): TGTGCCATCAGCTCCCCAAAAGGACTAGCGGGGGTTGTGAACACCGGGGAGCTGTTTTTT. It yields the protein CAISSPKGLAGVVNTGELFF.